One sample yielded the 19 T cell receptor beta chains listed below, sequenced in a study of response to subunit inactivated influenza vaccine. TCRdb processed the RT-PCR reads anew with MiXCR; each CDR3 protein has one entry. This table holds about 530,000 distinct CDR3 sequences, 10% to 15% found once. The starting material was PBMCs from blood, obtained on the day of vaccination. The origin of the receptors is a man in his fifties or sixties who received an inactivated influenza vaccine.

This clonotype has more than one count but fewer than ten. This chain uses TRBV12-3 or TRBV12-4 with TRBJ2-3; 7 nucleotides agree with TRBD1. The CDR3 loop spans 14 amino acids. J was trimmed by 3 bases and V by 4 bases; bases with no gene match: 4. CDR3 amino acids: CASSSDRRTDTQYF. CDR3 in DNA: TGTGCCAGCAGTTCGGACAGGAGGACAGATACGCAGTATTTT.

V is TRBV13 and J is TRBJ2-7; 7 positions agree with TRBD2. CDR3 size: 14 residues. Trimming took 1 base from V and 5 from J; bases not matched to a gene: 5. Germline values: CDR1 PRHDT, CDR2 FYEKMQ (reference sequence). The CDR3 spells CASSLDPLADEQYF. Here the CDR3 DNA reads TGTGCCAGCAGCTTAGACCCCCTAGCGGACGAGCAGTACTTC. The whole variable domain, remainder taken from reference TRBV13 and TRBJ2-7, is AAGVIQSPRHLIKEKRETATLKCYPIPRHDTVYWYQQGPGQDPQFLISFYEKMQSDKGSIPDRFSAQQFSDYHSELNMSSLELGDSALYFCASSLDPLADEQYFGPGTRLTVT.

DNA for the CDR3: TGTGCCAGCAGCCAGGACGCATACAATGAGCAGTTCTTC. Its translation: CASSQDAYNEQFF. The J gene is TRBJ2-1, the V gene TRBV7-2; the D is unclear. The CDR3 spans 13 residues. The germline CDR1 and CDR2 sequences are SGHTA and FQGNSA. Trimming took 5 bases from V and 4 from J, leaving 9 bases between them.

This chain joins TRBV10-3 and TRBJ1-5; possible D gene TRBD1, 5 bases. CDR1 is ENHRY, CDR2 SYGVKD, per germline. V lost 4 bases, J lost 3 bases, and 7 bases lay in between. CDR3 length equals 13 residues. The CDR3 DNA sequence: TGTGCCATCAGTGTGGGGGACAATCAGCCCCAGCATTTT. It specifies CAISVGDNQPQHF.

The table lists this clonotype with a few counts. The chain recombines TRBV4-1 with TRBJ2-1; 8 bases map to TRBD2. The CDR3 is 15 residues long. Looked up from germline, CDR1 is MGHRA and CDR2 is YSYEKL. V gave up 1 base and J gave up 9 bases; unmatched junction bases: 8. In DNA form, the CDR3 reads TGCGCCAGCAGCCAAGGACTAGCGTATTATAGTGAGCAGTTCTTC. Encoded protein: CASSQGLAYYSEQFF.

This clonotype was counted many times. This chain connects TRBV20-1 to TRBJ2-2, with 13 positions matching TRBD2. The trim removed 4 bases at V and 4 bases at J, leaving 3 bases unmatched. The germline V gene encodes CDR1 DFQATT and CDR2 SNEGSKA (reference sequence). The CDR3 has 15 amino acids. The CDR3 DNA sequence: TGCAGTGCTACCGGGACTAGCGGGGCCACCGGGGAGCTGTTTTTT. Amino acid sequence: CSATGTSGATGELFF.

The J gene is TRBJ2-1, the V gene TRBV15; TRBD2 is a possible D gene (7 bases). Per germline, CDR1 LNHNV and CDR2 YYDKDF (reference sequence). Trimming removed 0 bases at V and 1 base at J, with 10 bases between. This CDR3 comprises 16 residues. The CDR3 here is CATSRERGPSYNEQFF. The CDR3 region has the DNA TGTGCCACCAGCAGAGAGCGGGGGCCTTCCTACAATGAGCAGTTCTTC.

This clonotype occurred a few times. The CDR3 DNA reads TGTGCCAGCAGTTTAGCCCCAACTACTGGCTACACCTTC. This sequence encodes CASSLAPTTGYTF. The chain combines TRBV28 with TRBJ1-2; no clear D. The germline V and J ends were trimmed by 2 bases and 7 bases, with 11 bases remaining between them. This CDR3 has 13 residues. Germline CDR1 reads MDHEN; CDR2 reads SYDVKM.

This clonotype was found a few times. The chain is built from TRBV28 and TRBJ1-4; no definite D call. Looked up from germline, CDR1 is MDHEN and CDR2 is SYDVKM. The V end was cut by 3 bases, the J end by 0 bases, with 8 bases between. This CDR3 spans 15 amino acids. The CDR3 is CASSFSDATNEKLFF. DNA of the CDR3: TGTGCCAGCAGTTTTTCGGATGCAACTAATGAAAAACTGTTTTTT.

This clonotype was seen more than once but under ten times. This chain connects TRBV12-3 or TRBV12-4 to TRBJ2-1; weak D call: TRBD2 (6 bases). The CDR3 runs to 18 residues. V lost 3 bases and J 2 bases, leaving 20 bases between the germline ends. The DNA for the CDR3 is TGTGCCAGCAGTTTGAGGGTTCCGCGGGACTTAACCTACAATGAGCAGTTCTTC. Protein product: CASSLRVPRDLTYNEQFF.

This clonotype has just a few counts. The CDR3 sequence: CASSLVASGEPLKYF. Here the CDR3 DNA reads TGTGCCAGCAGCTTAGTAGCTTCGGGGGAACCTCTAAAGTATTTT. The rearrangement joins TRBV7-2 to TRBJ2-3, with a possible D match to TRBD2 (6 bases). The CDR3 contains 15 residues. Germline values: CDR1 SGHTA, CDR2 FQGNSA. V was pared by 1 base and J by 13 bases, with 21 bases between.

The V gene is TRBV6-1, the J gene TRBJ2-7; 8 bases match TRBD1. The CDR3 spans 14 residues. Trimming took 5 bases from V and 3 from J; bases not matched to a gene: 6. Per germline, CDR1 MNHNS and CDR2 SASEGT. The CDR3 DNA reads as TGTGCCAGCAGTCGAGACAGGGGCGGCTACGAGCAGTACTTC. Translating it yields CASSRDRGGYEQYF.

In DNA form, the CDR3 reads TGCGCCAGCAGCCAGGCCACGGGAGGAACCAGCTATGGCTACACCTTC. Translated, it gives CASSQATGGTSYGYTF. The J gene is TRBJ1-2, the V gene TRBV4-3; D unclear. V gave up 3 bases and J gave up 4 bases, with 18 bases separating them. The CDR3 totals 16 residues. Germline V gene sequence: CDR1 LGHNA, CDR2 YSLEER.

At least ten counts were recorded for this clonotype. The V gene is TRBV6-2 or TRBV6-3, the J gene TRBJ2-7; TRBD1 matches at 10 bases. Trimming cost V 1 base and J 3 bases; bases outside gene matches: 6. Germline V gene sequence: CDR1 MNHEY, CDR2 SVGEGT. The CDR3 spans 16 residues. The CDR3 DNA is TGTGCCAGCAGTTACTTATTGGGACAGGGGAACTACGAGCAGTACTTC. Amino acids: CASSYLLGQGNYEQYF.

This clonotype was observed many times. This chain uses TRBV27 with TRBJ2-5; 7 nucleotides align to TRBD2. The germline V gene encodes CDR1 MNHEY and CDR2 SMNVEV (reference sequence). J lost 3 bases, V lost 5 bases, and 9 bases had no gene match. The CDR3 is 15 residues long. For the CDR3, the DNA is TGTGCCAGCAGTGGACTCCGGGACTACAAAGAGACCCAGTACTTC. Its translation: CASSGLRDYKETQYF.

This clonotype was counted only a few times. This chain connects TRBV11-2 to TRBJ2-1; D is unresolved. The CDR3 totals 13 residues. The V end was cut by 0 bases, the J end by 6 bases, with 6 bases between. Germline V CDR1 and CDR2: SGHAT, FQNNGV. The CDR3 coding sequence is TGTGCCAGCAGCTTAGACGCACCCAATGAGCAGTTCTTC. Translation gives CASSLDAPNEQFF.

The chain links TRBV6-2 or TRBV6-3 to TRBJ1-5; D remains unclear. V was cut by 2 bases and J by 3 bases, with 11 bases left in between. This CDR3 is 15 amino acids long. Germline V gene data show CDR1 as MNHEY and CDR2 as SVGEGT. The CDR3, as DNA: TGTGCCAGCAGTTACCCCAAGGGTTTCAATCAGCCCCAGCATTTT. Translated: CASSYPKGFNQPQHF.

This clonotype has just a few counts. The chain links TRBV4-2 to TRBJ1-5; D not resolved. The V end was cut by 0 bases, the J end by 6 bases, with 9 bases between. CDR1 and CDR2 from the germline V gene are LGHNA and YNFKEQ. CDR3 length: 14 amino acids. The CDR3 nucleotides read TGTGCCAGCAGCCAAGAGGCCGATCCTCAGCCCCAGCATTTT. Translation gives CASSQEADPQPQHF.

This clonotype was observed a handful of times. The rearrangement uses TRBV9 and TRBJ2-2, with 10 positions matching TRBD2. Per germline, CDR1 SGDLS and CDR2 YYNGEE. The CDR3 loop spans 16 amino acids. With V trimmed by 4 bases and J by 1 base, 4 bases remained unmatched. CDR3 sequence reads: CASSTRTSGNTGELFF. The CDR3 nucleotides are TGTGCCAGCAGCACACGGACTAGCGGGAACACCGGGGAGCTGTTTTTT.